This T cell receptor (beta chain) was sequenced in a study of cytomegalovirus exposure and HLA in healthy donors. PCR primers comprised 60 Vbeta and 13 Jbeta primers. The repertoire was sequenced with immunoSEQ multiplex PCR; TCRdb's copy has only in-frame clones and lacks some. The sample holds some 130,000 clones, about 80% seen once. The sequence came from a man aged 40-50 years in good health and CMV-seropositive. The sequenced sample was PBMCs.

CDR3 nucleotides: TGTGCCTTATCAAGTCCCGCGACAGGGTTTAGGTACGAGCAGTACTTC. Translating it yields CALSSPATGFRYEQYF. V is TRBV30 and J is TRBJ2-7; 7 nucleotides agree with TRBD1. Germline assignment: CDR1 GTSNPN and CDR2 SVGIG (reference sequence). The CDR3 runs to 16 residues. V was clipped by 7 bases and J by 4 bases; unmatched bases: 19.